What follows are 8 T cell receptor beta chains derived from one specimen sequenced in a study of T cell responses to AZD1222 COVID-19 vaccine. TCRdb's copy holds only in-frame clones and misses some; the assay was immunoSEQ multiplex PCR. The table has roughly 130,000 clones, roughly 90% seen once. Sequences were derived from peripheral blood, sampled on day 0 of AZD1222 vaccination. These TCRs come from an adult in good health.

The V and J genes are TRBV10-3 and TRBJ1-1; D unresolved. Germline lookup yields CDR1 ENHRY and CDR2 SYGVKD. V lost 2 bases, J lost 6 bases, and 10 bases lay in between. CDR3 length: 13 residues. As DNA, the CDR3 is TGTGCCATCAGTGAGGACGGCGGCTCTGAAGCTTTCTTT. It yields the protein CAISEDGGSEAFF.

This chain uses TRBV7-3 with TRBJ1-2, with 8 bases lining up with TRBD1. Unmatched junction bases numbered 6, after V lost 5 bases and J lost 4 bases. Looked up from germline, CDR1 is SGHTA and CDR2 is FQGTGA. The CDR3 is made up of 14 amino acids. The CDR3 coding sequence is TGTGCCAGCAGCCCAGGGGGCTCGTCCTATGGCTACACCTTC. Translation: CASSPGGSSYGYTF.

V gene TRBV4-2 combines with J gene TRBJ2-2; 10 bases align to TRBD1. CDR1 and CDR2 from the germline V gene are LGHNA and YNFKEQ. CDR3 length: 18 amino acids. With V trimmed by 4 bases and J by 0 bases, 8 bases remained unmatched. The CDR3 protein is CASSPPGQGTSNTGELFF. Here the CDR3 DNA reads TGTGCCAGCAGCCCGCCGGGACAGGGGACTTCGAACACCGGGGAGCTGTTTTTT.

The chain employs TRBV27 and TRBJ2-3; D is unresolved. This CDR3 has 16 residues. The V end was cut by 7 bases, the J end by 6 bases, with 23 bases between. Germline-derived CDR1 and CDR2 are MNHEY and SMNVEV (reference sequence). The CDR3 region is CASTMGGRNLGDTQYF. In nucleotides, the CDR3 is TGTGCCAGCACAATGGGCGGAAGGAACCTAGGGGATACGCAGTATTTT.

The count of this clone is one. The chain is built from TRBV7-2 and TRBJ1-2, with D unresolved. The CDR3 runs 13 residues. The ends were cut back, 6 bases at V and 4 bases at J, with 12 bases in the middle. Germline assignment: CDR1 SGHTA and CDR2 FQGNSA. The CDR3 reads CASSRPVPYGYTF. Here the CDR3 DNA reads TGTGCCAGCAGTCGTCCCGTTCCCTATGGCTACACCTTC. The full variable domain, completed using reference TRBV7-2 and TRBJ1-2, is GAGVSQSPSNKVTEKGKDVELRCDPISGHTALYWYRQSLGQGLEFLIYFQGNSAPDKSGLPSDRFSAERTGGSVSTLTIQRTQQEDSAVYLCASSRPVPYGYTFGSGTRLTVV.

V is TRBV18 and J is TRBJ1-5, with unresolved D. This CDR3 is 15 amino acids long. V was trimmed by 6 bases and J by 1 base, leaving 13 bases between them. From germline, CDR1 is KGHSH and CDR2 LQKENI. The CDR3 is CASSLEAGSNQPQHF. In DNA, the CDR3 is TGTGCCAGCTCCTTGGAGGCTGGGAGCAATCAGCCCCAGCATTTT.

This clone was recorded once. The rearrangement uses TRBV7-3 and TRBJ1-4; tentative D call: TRBD1 (5 bases). Germline loops: CDR1 SGHTA, CDR2 FQGTGA. The CDR3 runs 16 residues. V gave up 4 bases and J gave up 0 bases, with 12 bases separating them. The CDR3 reads CASSSTDNATNEKLFF. CDR3 DNA: TGTGCCAGCAGCTCGACAGATAACGCAACTAATGAAAAACTGTTTTTT. Full variable domain (missing parts from reference TRBV7-3 and TRBJ1-4): GAGVSQTPSNKVTEKGKYVELRCDPISGHTALYWYRQSLGQGPEFLIYFQGTGAADDSGLPNDRFFAVRPEGSVSTLKIQRTERGDSAVYLCASSSTDNATNEKLFFGSGTQLSVL.

V gene TRBV3-1 (or the pseudogene TRBV3-2) combines with J gene TRBJ1-2; no definite D call. The CDR3 is 13 amino acids. Trimming shortened V by 4 bases and J by 5 bases, and 11 bases separated the two germline ends. CDR1 is LGHDT, CDR2 YNNKEL, per germline (reference sequence). CDR3 DNA sequence: TGTGCCAGCAGCCGCGAAACCGGGTATGGCTACACCTTC. Protein: CASSRETGYGYTF.